What follows describes a single T cell receptor (beta chain). It lacks a known antigen. No clone much larger than this one lies a single base away; base qualities are absent. For sequencing of the TCRbeta CDR3 region, genomic DNA was extracted from the sorted cells. The immunoSEQ Assay was used for sequencing of TCRbeta CDR3 regions. In TCRdb, the immuneACCESS table is reduced to in-frame sequences with V and J assigned. These tables do not hold every clone; where another copy was compared, an unresolved V gene accounts for under half, and the others remain unexplained. This sample comprises about 36,000 clones, roughly 69% of them detected only once. Less than 20% of the sample goes to the ten largest clones. V and J lose 0 bases and 3 bases, and a span of 18 bases separates them. The CDR3 runs 17 residues from the cysteine to the phenylalanine. Just the 51-base CDR3 DNA is kept, in frame starting at base 1. CDR1 and CDR2 are read off the germline V gene (reference sequence) as MNHEY and SMNVEV.

This sample was taken from a study of OX40 agonist ivuxolimab in advanced cancers. With respect to the entire study: Ivuxolimab was a fully human IgG2 agonistic monoclonal antibody targeting the costimulatory receptor OX40 (CD134). Intravenous ivuxolimab was administered to patients every 2 weeks at six dose levels: 0.01, 0.1, 0.3, 1.5, 3 and 10 mg/kg. Among the roughly 52 dose-escalation patients, about 20 had hepatocellular carcinoma, roughly 15 melanoma, 9 renal cell carcinoma and 9 head and neck cancer. The dose-escalation cohort was about 83% male with a mean age of around 64 years, ranging from roughly 20 to 80. Prior anti-PD-1, anti-PD-L1 or anti-CTLA-4 therapy was permitted, and 30% to 45% of dose-escalation patients had received checkpoint inhibitors. Partial responses were achieved by three dose-escalation patients, of whom one had hepatocellular carcinoma and two had cutaneous melanoma. The purpose of peripheral TCRbeta sequencing was to test whether ivuxolimab changed TCR sequence diversity and led to clonal T-cell expansion. The paper reports the monotherapy dose-escalation portion (N of about 54 patients) of the phase I ivuxolimab trial. Results the study describes overall, beyond this receptor: Which antigens the clonally expanded peripheral T cells were specific for was not determined. At doses of 0.1 to 3.0 mg/kg, clonal expansion of both CD4+ and CD8+ blood T cells was observed from baseline to week 6. Low levels of normalized T-cell clonal expansion were also seen in some patients who did not respond. After ivuxolimab, CD8+ T cells had more expanded clones than CD4+ T cells on average. In partial responders in the 0.1-3.0 mg/kg groups, normalized peripheral clonal expansion was found to be among the lowest, especially among CD8+ T cells.

The trial excluded patients who had a history of autoimmune disease or were on systemic immunosuppression. Peripheral blood for TCR sequencing was collected from all dose cohorts at baseline, on cycle 4 day 1, and on cycle 7 day 1. The samples were taken from a phase I, first-in-human, multicenter, open-label dose-escalation trial of ivuxolimab. Adults with locally advanced or metastatic head and neck squamous cell, hepatocellular, melanoma or renal cell carcinoma were enrolled in the trial. Before TCR sequencing, CD4+ and CD8+ T cells were separately sorted from peripheral blood. The sequences come from CD4+ or CD8+ T cells sorted from blood, collected in a trial of the OX40 agonist ivuxolimab. The chain was built from TRBV27 and TRBJ2-7; a tentative D call is TRBD2 (5 bases match). The source of this sequence is an adult with an advanced solid tumor such as melanoma, head and neck, liver or kidney cancer. CDR3 loop: CASSLSLEPFGGYEQYF. The DNA is as follows: TGTGCCAGCAGTTTATCATTAGAGCCATTCGGAGGCTACGAGCAGTACTTC.